A single sample gave rise to the 18 T cell receptor beta chains below, sequenced in a study of CD8+ T cells in alopecia areata. RNA was isolated and reverse transcribed to cDNA, the sequencing template. The repertoire was sequenced with immunoSEQ multiplex PCR; TCRdb's copy has only in-frame clones and lacks some. This table holds around 4,600 clones, around 60% found once. As for treatment: oral pan-JAK inhibitor, 5-10 mg twice daily. Alopecia areata patients provided lesional scalp punch biopsies and peripheral blood. The material sequenced was skin, taken at week 4, from a patient treated with tofacitinib. The receptors derive from a human donor with alopecia areata.

The rearrangement links TRBV5-1 to TRBJ2-4, with a tentative D call TRBD1 (6 bases). V was shortened by 4 bases and J by 7 bases, with 15 bases between the two germline ends. Germline V gene lookup returns CDR1 SGHRS and CDR2 YFSETQ. This CDR3 contains 14 residues. DNA of the CDR3: TGCGCCAGCAGCCCCACAGGGTTTGGGAACATTCAGTACTTC. As protein: CASSPTGFGNIQYF.

This clone was found once. The genes are TRBV18 and TRBJ2-7; 7 bases are shared with TRBD2. Unmatched junction bases numbered 17, after V lost 3 bases and J lost 3 bases. This CDR3 contains 18 residues. Per the germline V gene, CDR1 is KGHSH and CDR2 is LQKENI. CDR3 nucleotides: TGTGCCAGCTCACCCCAGGGTTTCCTAGCGGAAGCGGGCTACGAGCAGTACTTC. Protein sequence: CASSPQGFLAEAGYEQYF.

As DNA, the CDR3 is TGTGCCAGCAGCTCGACACAGCGGGACGGAGAGACCCAGTACTTC. This codes for CASSSTQRDGETQYF. V and J are TRBV7-8 and TRBJ2-5, with TRBD2 matching over 7 bases. In germline, CDR1 is SGHVS, CDR2 FQNEAQ. CDR3 length: 15 residues. V lost 4 bases and J lost 4; bases outside the gene matches: 9. Variable domain in full (rest from reference TRBV7-8 and TRBJ2-5): GAGVSQSPRYKVAKRGQDVALRCDPISGHVSLFWYQQALGQGPEFLTYFQNEAQLDKSGLPSDRFFAERPEGSVSTLKIQRTQQEDSAVYLCASSSTQRDGETQYFGPGTRLLVL.

The chain carries TRBV4-2 and TRBJ1-4; D call uncertain. The V gene lost 1 base and the J gene lost 8 bases, with 11 bases spanning the gap. Germline lookup yields CDR1 LGHNA and CDR2 YNFKEQ. CDR3 size: 14 residues. The CDR3 nucleotides are TGTGCCAGCAGCCAAGGCAGTTTAAACGAAAAACTGTTTTTT. It codes for CASSQGSLNEKLFF.

The table lists this clone with a few counts. The J gene is TRBJ2-6, the V gene TRBV19; no firm D call. CDR1 and CDR2 from the germline V gene are LNHDA and SQIVND (reference sequence). V was cut by 4 bases and J by 1 base, with 2 bases left in between. The CDR3 loop spans 13 amino acids. The CDR3 DNA reads as TGTGCCAGTAGTACGTCTGGGGCCAACGTCCTGACTTTC. Protein product: CASSTSGANVLTF.

A few counts support this clone. This chain uses TRBV7-9 with TRBJ1-2; 8 bases fit TRBD1. CDR3 length: 14 residues. Unmatched junction bases numbered 1, after V lost 3 bases and J lost 1 base. Germline assignment: CDR1 SEHNR and CDR2 FQNEAQ (reference sequence). CDR3: CASSLDRDNYGYTF. Here the CDR3 DNA reads TGTGCCAGCAGCTTGGACAGGGATAACTATGGCTACACCTTC.

J is TRBJ1-2 and V is TRBV11-1; TRBD1 matches 8 bases. J was trimmed by 6 bases and V by 5 bases; bases with no gene match: 8. This CDR3 has 14 amino acids. Germline CDR1 reads SGHAT; CDR2 reads FQDESV (reference sequence). This CDR3 is CASSPGRQGNGYTF. The CDR3 nucleotides are TGTGCCAGCAGCCCAGGGAGACAGGGGAATGGCTACACCTTC. The full variable domain, in which reference TRBV11-1 and TRBJ1-2 provide the parts outside the CDR3, is EAEVAQSPRYKITEKSQAVAFWCDPISGHATLYWYRQILGQGPELLVQFQDESVVDDSQLPKDRFSAERLKGVDSTLKIQPAELGDSAMYLCASSPGRQGNGYTFGSGTRLTVV.

V is TRBV6-8 and J is TRBJ1-5; 7 bases line up with TRBD1. The CDR3 covers 14 residues. Germline lookup yields CDR1 MNHGY and CDR2 SAAAGT. Germline trimming cut 6 bases from V and 1 base from J; bases unmatched to any gene: 3. CDR3 bases: TGTGCCAGCAGATACAGGGGAAGCAATCAGCCCCAGCATTTT. It yields the protein CASRYRGSNQPQHF.

This clone was detected only a few times. The rearrangement joins TRBV14 to TRBJ2-7; D gene ambiguous. Per the germline V gene, CDR1 is SGHDN and CDR2 is FVKESK. The CDR3 runs 13 residues. The ends were cut back, 4 bases at V and 0 bases at J, with 7 bases in the middle. The CDR3 protein is CASSRDHSYEQYF. In nucleotides, the CDR3 is TGTGCCAGCAGCCGAGACCACTCCTACGAGCAGTACTTC.

Relative to its sample, this clone is large (0.1 to 1%). The chain carries TRBV7-3 and TRBJ2-2; D possibly corresponds to TRBD2 (5 bases). The V end was cut by 4 bases, the J end by 7 bases, with 13 bases between. Looked up from germline, CDR1 is SGHTA and CDR2 is FQGTGA. The CDR3 contains 14 residues. The DNA of the CDR3 is TGTGCCAGCAGCTCTACCGGACTTAACGGGGAGCTGTTTTTT. Its translation: CASSSTGLNGELFF.

The J gene is TRBJ2-3, the V gene TRBV5-6; 8 positions match TRBD1. CDR1 and CDR2 from the germline V gene are SGHDT and YYEEEE. This CDR3 has 15 amino acids. The V and J ends lost 4 bases and 4 bases, in that order; junction bases with no gene match: 8. CDR3 region: CASSTGQENADTQYF. In DNA form, the CDR3 reads TGTGCCAGCAGCACGGGACAGGAGAACGCAGATACGCAGTATTTT.

The chain couples TRBV10-3 to TRBJ1-1; 8 bases are shared with TRBD1. Germline CDR1 ENHRY, CDR2 SYGVKD. Losses at the gene ends were 10 bases for V and 12 bases for J; bases not matched to a gene: 10. CDR3 length: 11 residues. In nucleotides, the CDR3 is TGTGCCACCGGGACAGGATCGGTATCTTTCTTT. As protein: CATGTGSVSFF.

The genes are TRBV18 and TRBJ1-6; weak D call: TRBD1 (5 bases). CDR3 length equals 13 residues. Trimming removed 4 bases from V and 6 bases from J, with 7 bases in between. Germline V gene data show CDR1 as KGHSH and CDR2 as LQKENI. The CDR3 loop reads CASSQGTNSPLHF. The CDR3 DNA follows: TGTGCCAGCTCACAGGGGACTAATTCACCCCTCCACTTT.

Only one count was recorded for this clone. At one end, the junction sequence differs from germline, possibly due to a read error. V gene TRBV30 combines with J gene TRBJ1-2, with a tentative D call TRBD1 (5 bases). The CDR3 is 12 amino acids. CDR1 GTSNPN and CDR2 SVGIG come from the germline V gene (reference sequence). The CDR3 protein is CARSAGVGGNTF. In nucleotides, the CDR3 is TGTGCCCGGAGTGCGGGGGTTGGTGGCAACACCTTC.

The chain uses TRBV9 and TRBJ1-1; possible D gene TRBD1, 5 bases. From germline, CDR1 is SGDLS and CDR2 YYNGEE. There are 14 residues in the CDR3. The V end was cut by 4 bases, the J end by 2 bases, with 12 bases between. CDR3 sequence reads: CASSPRTSNTEAFF. The CDR3 nucleotides read TGTGCCAGCAGCCCTCGGACATCAAACACTGAAGCTTTCTTT.

The chain carries TRBV9 and TRBJ2-7; perhaps TRBD2 as D (5 bases). V was cut by 4 bases and J by 2 bases, with 19 bases left in between. CDR1 and CDR2 from the germline V gene are SGDLS and YYNGEE. This CDR3 has 16 residues. In nucleotides, the CDR3 is TGTGCCAGCAGCCCACCGACGGGCGGGCCCCCCTACGAGCAGTACTTC. Translated, it gives CASSPPTGGPPYEQYF.

V gene TRBV9 combines with J gene TRBJ2-1; maybe TRBD2 (5 bases). Per germline, CDR1 SGDLS and CDR2 YYNGEE. The length of the CDR3 is 13 residues. The ends were cut back, 0 bases at V and 9 bases at J, with 10 bases in the middle. The CDR3 sequence: CASSVAQTTEQFF. The CDR3 coding sequence is TGTGCCAGCAGCGTAGCTCAGACTACTGAGCAGTTCTTC.

V usage is TRBV15 and J usage is TRBJ1-1; no reliable D call. Trimming took 4 bases from V and 0 from J, leaving 9 bases between them. The CDR3 consists of 14 residues. Germline values: CDR1 LNHNV, CDR2 YYDKDF (reference sequence). This chain's CDR3 is CATSKPSMNTEAFF. CDR3 nucleotides: TGTGCCACCAGCAAGCCGAGCATGAACACTGAAGCTTTCTTT.